This TCR beta chain was found in a study of CD8 T cells in ankylosing spondylitis. TCRdb re-derived calls from the 5' RACE reads in MiXCR, one entry per CDR3 protein. The sample shows approximately 300,000 distinct CDR3 sequences, 7% to 9% of them seen only once. In its sample, this clonotype was seen a few times. Antigen specificity is unknown. The study's findings and limits: A motif in TCR beta, a set of seven to nine highly homologous variants, appeared characteristic of ankylosing spondylitis blood. Previously reported in reactive arthritis synovial fluid and blood were some of the motif variants.

The CDR3 covers 14 residues. Trimming cost V 1 base and J 8 bases, with 13 bases left between them. Germline lookup yields CDR1 SGDLS and CDR2 YYNGEE. The chain carries TRBV9 and TRBJ2-1; possibly TRBD2 for D (7 bases). Sequences were obtained from blood, either unsorted or a sorted T cell fraction (not recorded which). The TCR comes from a male donor with ankylosing spondylitis. The CDR3, as DNA: TGTGCCAGCAGCGTACTAATAGGGGGGGATGAGCAGTTCTTC. Amino acids: CASSVLIGGDEQFF.